This entry lists 2 T cell receptor beta chains sequenced from one sample in a study of cytotoxic CD8 clonotypes in ibrutinib-treated CLL (dated by TCRdb to the early 2020s). This specimen's time point label, interpreted: 12 months on ibrutinib. Preparation of the library involved the immunoSEQ multiplex PCR assay. Held by TCRdb, this immuneACCESS table contains in-frame sequences only and omits some clones. Under half of the omission traces to an unresolved V gene where checked; the cause of the rest is unknown. Within this sample are some 150,000 clones, with around 77% of them counted one time only. The ten largest make up around a quarter of the sample. The sample was PBMCs, taken after 12 months of ibrutinib treatment. Every receptor here comes from a human donor with chronic lymphocytic leukemia.

A note on this clone: Relative to the germline gene, one junction end is altered; a read error may explain this. This chain uses TRBV5-1 with TRBJ1-1; maybe TRBD1 (5 bases). This CDR3 contains 15 residues. Germline CDR1 is SGHRS and CDR2 is YFSETQ. The CDR3 DNA is TGTGCCAGCAGCTTGGGACGGAAAAGGGACACTGAAGCTTTCTTT. Translating it yields CASSLGRKRDTEAFF.

The chain uses TRBV6-4 and TRBJ2-7; D not certain. The CDR3 contains 14 residues. The germline gives CDR1 MRHNA, CDR2 SNTAGT. The V end lost 2 bases, the J end lost 0 bases, and 8 bases lay between the germline ends. The DNA of the CDR3 is TGTGCCAGCAGTGACGACCCTGGCTCCTACGAGCAGTACTTC. Its translation: CASSDDPGSYEQYF.